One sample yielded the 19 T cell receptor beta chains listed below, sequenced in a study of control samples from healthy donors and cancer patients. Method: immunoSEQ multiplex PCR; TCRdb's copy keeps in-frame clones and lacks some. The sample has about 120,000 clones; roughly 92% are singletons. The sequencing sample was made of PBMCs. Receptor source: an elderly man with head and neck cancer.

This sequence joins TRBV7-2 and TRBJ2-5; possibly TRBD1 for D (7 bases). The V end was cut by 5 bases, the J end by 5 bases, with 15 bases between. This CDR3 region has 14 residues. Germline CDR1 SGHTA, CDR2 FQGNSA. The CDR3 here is CASSRQGLDETQYF. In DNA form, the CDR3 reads TGTGCCAGCAGCAGACAGGGACTTGACGAGACCCAGTACTTC.

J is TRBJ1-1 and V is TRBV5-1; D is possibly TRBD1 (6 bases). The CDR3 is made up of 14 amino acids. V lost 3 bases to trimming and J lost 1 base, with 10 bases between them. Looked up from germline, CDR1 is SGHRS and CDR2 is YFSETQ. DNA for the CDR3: TGCGCCAGCAGCTCAACAGGGTGGAACACTGAAGCTTTCTTT. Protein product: CASSSTGWNTEAFF.

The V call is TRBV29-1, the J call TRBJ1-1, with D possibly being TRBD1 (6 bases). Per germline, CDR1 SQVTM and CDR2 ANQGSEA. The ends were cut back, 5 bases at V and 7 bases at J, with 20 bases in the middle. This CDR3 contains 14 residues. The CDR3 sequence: CSVIYMTGPDEAFF. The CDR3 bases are TGCAGCGTTATTTATATGACAGGTCCGGATGAAGCTTTCTTT.

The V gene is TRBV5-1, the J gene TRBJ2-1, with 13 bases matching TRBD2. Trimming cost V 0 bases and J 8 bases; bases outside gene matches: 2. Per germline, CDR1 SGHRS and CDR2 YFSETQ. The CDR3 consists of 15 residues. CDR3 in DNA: TGCGCCAGCAGCTTGGAAGGACTAGCGGGGGATGAGCAGTTCTTC. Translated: CASSLEGLAGDEQFF.

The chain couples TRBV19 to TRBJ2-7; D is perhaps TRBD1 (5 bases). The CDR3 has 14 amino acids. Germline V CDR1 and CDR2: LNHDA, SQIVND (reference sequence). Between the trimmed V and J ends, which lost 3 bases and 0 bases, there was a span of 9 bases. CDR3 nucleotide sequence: TGTGCCAGTAGTATTACCAGGGTCTCCTACGAGCAGTACTTC. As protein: CASSITRVSYEQYF.

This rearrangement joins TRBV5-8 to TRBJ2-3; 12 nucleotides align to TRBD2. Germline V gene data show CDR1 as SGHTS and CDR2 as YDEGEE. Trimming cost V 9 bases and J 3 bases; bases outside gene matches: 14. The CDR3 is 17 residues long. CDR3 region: CATGSGLAGLSTDTQYF. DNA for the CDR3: TGTGCCACGGGTTCCGGACTAGCGGGACTCTCTACAGATACGCAGTATTTT.

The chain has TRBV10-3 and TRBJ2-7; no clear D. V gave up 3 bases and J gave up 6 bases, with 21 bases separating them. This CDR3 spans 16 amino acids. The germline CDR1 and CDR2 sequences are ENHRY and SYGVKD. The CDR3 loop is CAISELAQTPAGEQYF. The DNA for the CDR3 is TGTGCCATCAGTGAATTGGCTCAAACACCGGCTGGCGAGCAGTACTTC.

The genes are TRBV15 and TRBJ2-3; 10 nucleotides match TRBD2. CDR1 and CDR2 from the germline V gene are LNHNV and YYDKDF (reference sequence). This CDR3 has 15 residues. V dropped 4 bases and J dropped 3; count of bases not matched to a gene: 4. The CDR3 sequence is CATSKVAGGTDTQYF. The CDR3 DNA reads TGTGCCACCAGCAAGGTAGCGGGGGGAACAGATACGCAGTATTTT.

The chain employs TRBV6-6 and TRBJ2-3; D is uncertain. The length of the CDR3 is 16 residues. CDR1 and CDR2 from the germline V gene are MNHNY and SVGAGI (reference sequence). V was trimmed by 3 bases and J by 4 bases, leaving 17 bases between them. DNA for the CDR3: TGTGCCAGCAGTTATGGGAAGGCTTTGGGCGCAGATACGCAGTATTTT. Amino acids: CASSYGKALGADTQYF.

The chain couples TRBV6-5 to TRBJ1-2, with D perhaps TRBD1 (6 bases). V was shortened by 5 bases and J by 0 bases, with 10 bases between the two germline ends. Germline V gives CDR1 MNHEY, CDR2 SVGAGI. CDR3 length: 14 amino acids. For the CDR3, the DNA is TGTGCCAGCAGTCGACAGGAGACTAACTATGGCTACACCTTC. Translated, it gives CASSRQETNYGYTF.

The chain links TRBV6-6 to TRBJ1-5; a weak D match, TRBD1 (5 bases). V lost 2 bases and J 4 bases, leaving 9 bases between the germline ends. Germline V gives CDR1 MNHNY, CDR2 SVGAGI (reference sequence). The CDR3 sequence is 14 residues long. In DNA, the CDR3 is TGTGCCAGCAGTTACGGGACCATTAATCAGCCCCAGCATTTT. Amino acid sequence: CASSYGTINQPQHF.

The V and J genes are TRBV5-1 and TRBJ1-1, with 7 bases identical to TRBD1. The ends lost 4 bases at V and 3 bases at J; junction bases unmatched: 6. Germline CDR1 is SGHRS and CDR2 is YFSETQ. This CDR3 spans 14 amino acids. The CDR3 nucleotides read TGCGCCAGCAGCCCGACAGGGAGGGACACTGAAGCTTTCTTT. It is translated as CASSPTGRDTEAFF.

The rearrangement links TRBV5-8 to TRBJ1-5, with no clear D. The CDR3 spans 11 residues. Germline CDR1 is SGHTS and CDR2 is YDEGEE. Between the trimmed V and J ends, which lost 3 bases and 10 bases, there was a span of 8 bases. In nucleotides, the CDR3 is TGTGCCAGCAGCTACCTGACTCCCCAGCATTTT. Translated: CASSYLTPQHF.

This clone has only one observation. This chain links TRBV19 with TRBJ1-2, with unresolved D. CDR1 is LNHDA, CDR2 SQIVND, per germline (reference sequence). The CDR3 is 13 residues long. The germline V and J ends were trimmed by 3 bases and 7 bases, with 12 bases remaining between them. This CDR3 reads CASSIHTLGGYTF. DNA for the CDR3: TGTGCCAGTAGTATCCACACCCTCGGTGGCTACACCTTC. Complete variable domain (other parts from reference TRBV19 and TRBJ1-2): DGGITQSPKYLFRKEGQNVTLSCEQNLNHDAMYWYRQDPGQGLRLIYYSQIVNDFQKGDIAEGYSVSREKKESFPLTVTSAQKNPTAFYLCASSIHTLGGYTFGSGTRLTVV.

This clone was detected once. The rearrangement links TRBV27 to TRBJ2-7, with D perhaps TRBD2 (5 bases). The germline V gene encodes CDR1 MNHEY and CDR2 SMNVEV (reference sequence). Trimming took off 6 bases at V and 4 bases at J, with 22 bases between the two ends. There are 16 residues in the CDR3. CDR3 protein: CASSLQWTGSGYEQYF. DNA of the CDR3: TGTGCCAGCAGCCTACAATGGACGGGCTCGGGATACGAGCAGTACTTC.

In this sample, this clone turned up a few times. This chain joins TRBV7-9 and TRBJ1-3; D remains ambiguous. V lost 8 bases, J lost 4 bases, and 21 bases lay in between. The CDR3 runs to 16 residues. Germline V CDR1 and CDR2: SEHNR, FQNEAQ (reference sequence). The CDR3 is CASPAREGTLGNTIYF. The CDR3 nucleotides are TGTGCCAGCCCTGCTCGGGAGGGAACTTTGGGAAACACCATATATTTT.

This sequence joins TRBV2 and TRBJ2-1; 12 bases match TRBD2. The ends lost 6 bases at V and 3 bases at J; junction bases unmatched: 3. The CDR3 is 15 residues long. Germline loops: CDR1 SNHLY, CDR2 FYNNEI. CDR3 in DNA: TGTGCCAGCAGGCTACTAGCGGGGGGCTACAATGAGCAGTTCTTC. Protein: CASRLLAGGYNEQFF.

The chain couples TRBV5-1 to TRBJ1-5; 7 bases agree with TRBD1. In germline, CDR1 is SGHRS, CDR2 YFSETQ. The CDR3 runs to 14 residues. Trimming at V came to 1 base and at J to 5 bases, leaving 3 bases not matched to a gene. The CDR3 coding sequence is TGCGCCAGCAGCTTGACCCAGGGGGATCAGCCCCAGCATTTT. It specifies CASSLTQGDQPQHF.

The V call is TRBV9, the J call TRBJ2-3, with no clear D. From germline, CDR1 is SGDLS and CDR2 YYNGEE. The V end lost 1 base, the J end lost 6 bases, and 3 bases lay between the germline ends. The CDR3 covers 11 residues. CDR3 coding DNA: TGTGCCAGCAGCGTAAAGGATACGCAGTATTTT. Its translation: CASSVKDTQYF.